A selection of T cell receptor beta chains follows, all from one sample in a study of blood T cell repertoires in COVID-19. The method was immunoSEQ multiplex PCR; TCRdb's version includes in-frame clones alone and lacks a portion of them. Counted here are approximately 110,000 clones, less than 90% occurring once; the ten biggest clones make up 15% to 20%. Sample: peripheral blood. The receptors come from a woman aged 55-75 years with acute or convalescent COVID-19. Each CDR3 is given with its conserved first and last residue. The order of the fields is D gene, V gene, clone size, J gene, CDR3 DNA, CDR3 protein. D genes are given only for firm matches. Expanded clones get a size class; other rows say once, few or many, or leave the size out.

D: TRBD2
V: TRBV4-1
size: many
J: TRBJ2-5
DNA: TGCTCGTCGGCCTCCACTAGCGTAGAAGAGACCCAGTACTTC
CDR3: CSSASTSVEETQYF

D: NA
V: TRBV11-2
size: NA
J: TRBJ1-6
DNA: TGTGCCAGCAGCTTTGCGACAGCGAATTCACCCCTCCACTTT
CDR3: CASSFATANSPLHF

D: NA
V: TRBV2
size: once
J: TRBJ2-1
DNA: TGTGCCAGCAGAGAAACAGTAACCTACAATGAGCAGTTCTTC
CDR3: CASRETVTYNEQFF

D: TRBD2
V: TRBV10-3
size: NA
J: TRBJ2-1
DNA: TGTGCATCCAGCGGGGGGGCCGACAATGAGCAGTTCTTC
CDR3: CASSGGADNEQFF

D: NA
V: TRBV30
size: NA
J: TRBJ1-6
DNA: TGTGCCTGGAGCCCCGGGTCCACCGGGGCCCTCCACTTT
CDR3: CAWSPGSTGALHF

D: NA
V: TRBV18
size: NA
J: TRBJ2-7
DNA: TGTGCCAGCTCACCCTCGGAGGGGCGCGAGCAGTACTTC
CDR3: CASSPSEGREQYF

D: NA
V: TRBV18
size: NA
J: TRBJ1-4
DNA: TGTGCCAGCTCACAGACACTCGGCCCGGAAAAACTGTTTTTT
CDR3: CASSQTLGPEKLFF

D: NA
V: TRBV5-4
size: NA
J: TRBJ1-2
DNA: TGTGCCAGCAGCTCAGGCTCACACAATATCTATGGCTACACCTTC
CDR3: CASSSGSHNIYGYTF

D: NA
V: TRBV19
size: NA
J: TRBJ2-2
DNA: TGTGCCAGTAGAAGTGGGTCAGGCACCGGGGAGCTGTTTTTT
CDR3: CASRSGSGTGELFF

D: TRBD2
V: TRBV5-1
size: NA
J: TRBJ2-3
DNA: TGCGCCACCAGGACTAGCGAGCCCACAGATACGCAGTATTTT
CDR3: CATRTSEPTDTQYF

D: TRBD1
V: TRBV28
size: NA
J: TRBJ2-3
DNA: TGTGCCAGCACCCCGGGACAGGGTGGAGATACGCAGTATTTT
CDR3: CASTPGQGGDTQYF

D: TRBD2
V: TRBV5-1
size: NA
J: TRBJ2-5
DNA: TGCGCCAGCAGCGGGCCCGGGACTAGCGGAGAGACCCAGTACTTC
CDR3: CASSGPGTSGETQYF

D: NA
V: TRBV28
size: NA
J: TRBJ1-3
DNA: TGTGCCAGCAGCTCCCGGGGTTCCTCTGGAAACACCATATATTTT
CDR3: CASSSRGSSGNTIYF

D: TRBD1
V: TRBV30
size: NA
J: TRBJ1-1
DNA: TGTGCCGGTGACAGGGATTTTTCTCAGCTGGAAGCTTTCTTT
CDR3: CAGDRDFSQLEAFF

D: NA
V: TRBV6-2/TRBV6-3
size: NA
J: TRBJ2-7
DNA: TGTGCCAGCAGTCCCGCCTACGAGCAGTACTTC
CDR3: CASSPAYEQYF

D: NA
V: TRBV29-1
size: NA
J: TRBJ2-3
DNA: TGCACGGTCGACACAGATACGCAGTATTTT
CDR3: CTVDTDTQYF

D: TRBD1
V: TRBV6-2/TRBV6-3
size: NA
J: TRBJ1-6
DNA: TGTGCCAGCAGTTATGATGACTCGGACAGGCCCCACTTT
CDR3: CASSYDDSDRPHF

D: NA
V: TRBV7-2
size: NA
J: TRBJ2-2
DNA: TGTGCCAGCAGCAAAGACTATCATACCCTGTTTTTT
CDR3: CASSKDYHTLFF

D: NA
V: TRBV2
size: NA
J: TRBJ1-4
DNA: TGTGCCACCACCATCCAGGATAACTCCGGAAAACTGTTTTTT
CDR3: CATTIQDNSGKLFF

D: NA
V: TRBV6-5
size: once
J: TRBJ2-5
DNA: TGTGCCAGCAGGGCCTCAGGGGATTTTATGGAGACCCAGTACTTC
CDR3: CASRASGDFMETQYF

D: NA
V: TRBV29-1
size: NA
J: TRBJ1-1
DNA: TGCAGCGTTGATACAGATGAAGCTTTCTTT
CDR3: CSVDTDEAFF

D: NA
V: TRBV4-2
size: NA
J: TRBJ1-6
DNA: TGTGCCAGCAGCCAGCCGGAGCGGGGAGGTAATTCACCCCTCCACTTT
CDR3: CASSQPERGGNSPLHF

D: NA
V: TRBV10-1
size: once
J: TRBJ2-3
DNA: TGCGCCAGCTCGGGGTCAGCCCCAGATACGCAGTATTTT
CDR3: CASSGSAPDTQYF

D: NA
V: TRBV29-1
size: NA
J: TRBJ2-7
DNA: TGCAGCGTTATAGGGGACTCCTACGAGCAGTACTTC
CDR3: CSVIGDSYEQYF

D: TRBD1
V: TRBV11-2
size: NA
J: TRBJ1-2
DNA: TGTGCCAGCAGCTTTGGACAGGGAGACTATGGCTACACCTTC
CDR3: CASSFGQGDYGYTF

D: TRBD1
V: TRBV19
size: NA
J: TRBJ2-7
DNA: TGTGCCAGTAGTGGAGGACAGGGACCCTACGAGCAGTACTTC
CDR3: CASSGGQGPYEQYF

D: NA
V: TRBV9
size: NA
J: TRBJ2-2
DNA: TGTGCCAGCAGCGTAGTTCAGGGAACCGGGGAGCTGTTTTTT
CDR3: CASSVVQGTGELFF

D: NA
V: TRBV2
size: many
J: TRBJ1-4
DNA: TGTGCCAGCAGTGTTGGCGGACTGACAACTAATGAAAAACTGTTTTTT
CDR3: CASSVGGLTTNEKLFF

D: TRBD1
V: TRBV28
size: NA
J: TRBJ1-2
DNA: TGTGCCAGCACCCCCTACGGGACAGGGGGCAAAGATGGCTACACCTTC
CDR3: CASTPYGTGGKDGYTF

D: NA
V: TRBV7-9
size: once
J: TRBJ2-1
DNA: TGTGCCAGCAGCTCAATCGCAGGGGACTCCTACAATGAGCAGTTCTTC
CDR3: CASSSIAGDSYNEQFF

D: TRBD1
V: TRBV11-2
size: NA
J: TRBJ1-2
DNA: TGTGCCAGCAGCTTTGCAGGGGGCGGTGGCTACACCTTC
CDR3: CASSFAGGGGYTF

D: TRBD2
V: TRBV7-2
size: NA
J: TRBJ2-2
DNA: TGTGCCAGCAGCCCCGCTGGAGCGGGGGTCTTCGGGGAGCTGTTTTTT
CDR3: CASSPAGAGVFGELFF

D: TRBD2
V: TRBV27
size: NA
J: TRBJ2-3
DNA: TGTGCCAGCAGCCATAGGACTAGCGGGGGGACCGATACGCAGTATTTT
CDR3: CASSHRTSGGTDTQYF

D: TRBD1
V: TRBV28
size: NA
J: TRBJ2-1
DNA: TGTGCCAGCACTGACAGGGGGTTTTACAATGAGCAGTTCTTC
CDR3: CASTDRGFYNEQFF

D: TRBD1
V: TRBV28
size: once
J: TRBJ1-5
DNA: TGTGCCAGCAGTTGGGGGCTTCGGACAGGCGTTCAGCCCCAGCATTTT
CDR3: CASSWGLRTGVQPQHF

D: NA
V: TRBV4-2
size: NA
J: TRBJ1-5
DNA: TGTGCCAGCAGCCAGAGAGAGGATAATCAGCCCCAGCATTTT
CDR3: CASSQREDNQPQHF

D: TRBD2
V: TRBV19
size: NA
J: TRBJ2-1
DNA: TGTGCCAGTAGTATCGGCGGGAGAATTAATGAGCAGTTCTTC
CDR3: CASSIGGRINEQFF

D: TRBD1
V: TRBV5-5
size: NA
J: TRBJ2-1
DNA: TGTGCCAGCAGCCAGACAGGGGGCACTTTGAATGAGCAGTTCTTC
CDR3: CASSQTGGTLNEQFF

D: TRBD2
V: TRBV10-3
size: NA
J: TRBJ2-5
DNA: TGTGCCATCAGTGCGGATAGCGGGGAGACTATAGTGACCCAGTACTTC
CDR3: CAISADSGETIVTQYF

D: TRBD1
V: TRBV27
size: NA
J: TRBJ1-6
DNA: TGTGCCAGCAGGGGGGACAGGGAAGGTTCACCCCTCCACTTT
CDR3: CASRGDREGSPLHF

D: NA
V: TRBV27
size: NA
J: TRBJ1-5
DNA: TGTGCCAGCAGTTTAAAAGGAGGCAATCAGCCCCAGCATTTT
CDR3: CASSLKGGNQPQHF

D: TRBD1
V: TRBV19
size: few
J: TRBJ1-2
DNA: TGTGCCAGTAAGAAGGACAGGGGGGACTATGGCTACACCTTC
CDR3: CASKKDRGDYGYTF

D: NA
V: TRBV6-1
size: NA
J: TRBJ2-7
DNA: TGTGCCAGCAAGCAGGGGCCCTACGAGCAGTACTTC
CDR3: CASKQGPYEQYF

D: NA
V: TRBV11-1
size: NA
J: TRBJ2-1
DNA: TGTGCCAGCAGCATGGATCGCGGATCCTACAATGAGCAGTTCTTC
CDR3: CASSMDRGSYNEQFF

D: NA
V: TRBV5-4
size: NA
J: TRBJ2-1
DNA: TGTGCCAGCAGCTTGGATCCGGGTCTTGGCTTCTTCTTC
CDR3: CASSLDPGLGFFF

D: TRBD2
V: TRBV3-1/TRBV3-2
size: NA
J: TRBJ2-2
DNA: TGTGCCAGCAAGGCTAGCGGGAGGGTGGAGGACACCGGGGAGCTGTTTTTT
CDR3: CASKASGRVEDTGELFF

D: TRBD1
V: TRBV9
size: once
J: TRBJ1-6
DNA: TGTGCCAGCAGCGTTTCGGGACAGGGGGGATCACCCCTCCACTTT
CDR3: CASSVSGQGGSPLHF

D: NA
V: TRBV4-2
size: NA
J: TRBJ2-1
DNA: TGTGCCAGCAGCCAAGATCTGCGGGGGCTATCCTACAATGAGCAGTTCTTC
CDR3: CASSQDLRGLSYNEQFF

D: NA
V: TRBV11-3
size: NA
J: TRBJ1-6
DNA: TGTGCCAGCAGCTTAGATCGCGGTTTAGGGGGTCCCTATAATTCACCCCTCCACTTT
CDR3: CASSLDRGLGGPYNSPLHF

D: NA
V: TRBV5-6
size: NA
J: TRBJ1-4
DNA: TGTGCCAGCAGCCCATTGGGGGACTCCGGTGCAACTAATGAAAAACTGTTTTTT
CDR3: CASSPLGDSGATNEKLFF

D: TRBD1
V: TRBV4-3
size: NA
J: TRBJ1-2
DNA: TGCGCCAGCAGCCCTTCTGGGGGGACAGGGTCCTTC
CDR3: CASSPSGGTGSF

D: NA
V: TRBV9
size: NA
J: TRBJ2-5
DNA: TGTGCCAGCAGCCCCAACCAAGAGACCCAGTACTTC
CDR3: CASSPNQETQYF

D: NA
V: TRBV9
size: NA
J: TRBJ2-1
DNA: TGTGCCAGCAGCGTAGGGGAGAGCTCCTACAATGAGCAGTTCTTC
CDR3: CASSVGESSYNEQFF

D: NA
V: TRBV3-1/TRBV3-2
size: NA
J: TRBJ1-1
DNA: TGTGCCAGCAGCCAATTACAGCCTAACACTGAAGCTTTCTTT
CDR3: CASSQLQPNTEAFF

D: TRBD1
V: TRBV7-8
size: few
J: TRBJ1-1
DNA: TGTGCCAGCAACTCGGGACAGGGTTATACTGAAGCTTTCTTT
CDR3: CASNSGQGYTEAFF

D: TRBD1
V: TRBV5-4
size: NA
J: TRBJ2-3
DNA: TGTGCCAGCAGCCCCTATCAGGGGGCTCACGATACGCAGTATTTT
CDR3: CASSPYQGAHDTQYF

D: TRBD1
V: TRBV9
size: NA
J: TRBJ1-2
DNA: TGTGCCAGCAGTGTGACAGGGGTCTATGGCTACACCTTC
CDR3: CASSVTGVYGYTF